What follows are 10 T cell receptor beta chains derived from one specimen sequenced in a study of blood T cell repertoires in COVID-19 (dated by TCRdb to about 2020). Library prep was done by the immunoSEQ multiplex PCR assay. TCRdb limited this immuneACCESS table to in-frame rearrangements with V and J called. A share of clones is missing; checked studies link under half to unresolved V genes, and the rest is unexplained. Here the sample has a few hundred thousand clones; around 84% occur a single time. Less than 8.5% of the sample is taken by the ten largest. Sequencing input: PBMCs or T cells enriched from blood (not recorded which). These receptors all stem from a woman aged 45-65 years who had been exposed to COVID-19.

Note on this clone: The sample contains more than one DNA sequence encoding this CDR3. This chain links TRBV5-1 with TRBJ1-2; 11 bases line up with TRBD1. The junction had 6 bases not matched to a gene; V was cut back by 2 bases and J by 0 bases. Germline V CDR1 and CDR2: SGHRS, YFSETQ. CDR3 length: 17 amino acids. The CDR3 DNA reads TGCGCCAGCAGCTTAGACCCGGGACAGGGGGCTAACTATGGCTACACCTTC. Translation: CASSLDPGQGANYGYTF.

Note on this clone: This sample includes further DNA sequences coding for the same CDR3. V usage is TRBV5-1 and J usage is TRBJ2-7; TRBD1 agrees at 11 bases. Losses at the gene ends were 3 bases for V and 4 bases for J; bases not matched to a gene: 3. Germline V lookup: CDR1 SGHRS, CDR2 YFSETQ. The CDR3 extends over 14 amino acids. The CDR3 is CASSSGTGGYEQYF. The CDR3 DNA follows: TGCGCCAGCAGCTCCGGGACAGGGGGATACGAGCAGTACTTC.

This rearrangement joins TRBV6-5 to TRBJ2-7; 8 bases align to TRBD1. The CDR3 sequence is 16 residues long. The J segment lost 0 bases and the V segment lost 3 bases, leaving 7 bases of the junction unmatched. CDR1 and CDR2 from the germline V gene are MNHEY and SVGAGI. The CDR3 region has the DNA TGTGCCAGCAGTTATACGACAGGGGAACTCTCCTACGAGCAGTACTTC. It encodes CASSYTTGELSYEQYF.

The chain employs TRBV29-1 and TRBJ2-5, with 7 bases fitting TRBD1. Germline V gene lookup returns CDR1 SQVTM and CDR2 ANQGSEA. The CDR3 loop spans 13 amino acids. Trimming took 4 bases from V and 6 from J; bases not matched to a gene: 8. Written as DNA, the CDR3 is TGCAGCGTTGGGGTTACAGGGGAAAAGACCCAGTACTTC. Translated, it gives CSVGVTGEKTQYF. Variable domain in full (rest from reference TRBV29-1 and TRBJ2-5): SAVISQKPSRDICQRGTSLTIQCQVDSQVTMMFWYRQQPGQSLTLIATANQGSEATYESGFVIDKFPISRPNLTFSTLTVSNMSPEDSSIYLCSVGVTGEKTQYFGPGTRLLVL.

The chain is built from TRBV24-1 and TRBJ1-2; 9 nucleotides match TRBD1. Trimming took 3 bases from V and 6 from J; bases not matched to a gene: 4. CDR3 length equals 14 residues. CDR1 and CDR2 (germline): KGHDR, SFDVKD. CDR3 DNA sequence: TGTGCCACCAGTGATACGGACAGGGGCAATGGCTACACCTTC. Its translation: CATSDTDRGNGYTF.

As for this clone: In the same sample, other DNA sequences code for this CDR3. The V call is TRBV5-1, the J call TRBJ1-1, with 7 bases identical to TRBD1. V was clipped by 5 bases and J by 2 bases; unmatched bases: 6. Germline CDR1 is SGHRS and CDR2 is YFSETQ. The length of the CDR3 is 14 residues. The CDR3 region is CASSSGTANTEAFF. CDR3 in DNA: TGCGCCAGCAGTTCCGGGACAGCTAACACTGAAGCTTTCTTT. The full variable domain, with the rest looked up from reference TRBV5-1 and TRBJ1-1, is KAGVTQTPRYLIKTRGQQVTLSCSPISGHRSVSWYQQTPGQGLQFLFEYFSETQRNKGNFPGRFSGRQFSNSRSEMNVSTLELGDSALYLCASSSGTANTEAFFGQGTRLTVV.

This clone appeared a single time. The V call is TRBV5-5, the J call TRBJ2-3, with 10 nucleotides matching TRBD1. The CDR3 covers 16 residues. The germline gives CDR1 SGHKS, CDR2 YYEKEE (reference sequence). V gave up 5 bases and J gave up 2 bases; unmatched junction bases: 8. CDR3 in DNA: TGTGCCAGCAGTCCTACCGGGACAGGGGTCACAGATACGCAGTATTTT. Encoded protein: CASSPTGTGVTDTQYF.

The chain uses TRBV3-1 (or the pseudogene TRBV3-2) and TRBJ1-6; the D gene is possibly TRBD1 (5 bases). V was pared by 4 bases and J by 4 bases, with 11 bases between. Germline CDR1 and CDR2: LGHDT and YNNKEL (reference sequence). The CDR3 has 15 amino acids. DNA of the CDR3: TGTGCCAGCAGCCCTGTCGGGGGGTATAATTCACCCCTCCACTTT. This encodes CASSPVGGYNSPLHF.

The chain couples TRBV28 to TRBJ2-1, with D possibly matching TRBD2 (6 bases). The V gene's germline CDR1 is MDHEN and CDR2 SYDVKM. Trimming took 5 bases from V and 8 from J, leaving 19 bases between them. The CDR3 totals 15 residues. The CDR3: CASSLHGTQRDEQFF. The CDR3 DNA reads TGTGCCAGCAGTCTCCACGGGACTCAAAGGGATGAGCAGTTCTTC. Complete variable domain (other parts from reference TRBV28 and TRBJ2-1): DVKVTQSSRYLVKRTGEKVFLECVQDMDHENMFWYRQDPGLGLRLIYFSYDVKMKEKGDIPEGYSVSREKKERFSLILESASTNQTSMYLCASSLHGTQRDEQFFGPGTRLTVL.

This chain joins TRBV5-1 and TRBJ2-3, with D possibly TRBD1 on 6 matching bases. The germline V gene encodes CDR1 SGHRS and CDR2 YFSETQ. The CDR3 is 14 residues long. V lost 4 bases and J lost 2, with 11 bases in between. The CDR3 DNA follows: TGCGCCAGCAGCCGGACAGACTTCACAGATACGCAGTATTTT. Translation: CASSRTDFTDTQYF.